This TCR beta chain was sequenced in a study of blood T cells in healthy people across ages. PCR was performed a second time for about 7 to 12 cycles using a sample-barcoded 5' primer and a J-beta primer mix. TCRdb independently ran MiXCR on the 5' RACE reads; one entry per CDR3 protein. The profile shows hundreds of thousands of distinct CDR3 sequences, around 24% of them singletons. CDR1 MDHEN and CDR2 SYDVKM come from the germline V gene. The CDR3 covers 13 residues. These data were likewise used in another study, on T cells of mothers and their children. That investigation notes: When mothers and children were related, their normalized repertoire overlap, which was always slightly higher, did not differ significantly from that of unrelated pairs.

The chain recombines TRBV28 with TRBJ2-5; the D gene is possibly TRBD1 (5 bases). The better agreement between TRBJ2-7 and the DNA end casts doubt on the J call. Material: blood. This sequence originates from a boy younger than 18 in good health. This chain's CDR3 is CASSSDKTYEQYF. The CDR3 region has the DNA TGTGCCAGCAGTTCGGACAAGACCTACGAGCAGTACTTC.